This T cell receptor beta chain was sequenced during a study of blood T cells in healthy people across ages. Germline V CDR1 and CDR2: SGHTA, FQGTGA. V trimming: 7 bases; J trimming: 1 base; junction bases outside the gene matches: 8. This CDR3 spans 15 amino acids. The authors ran a second PCR of roughly 6 to 12 cycles using a sample-barcoded 5' primer and a J-beta primer mix. MiXCR, run by TCRdb on the 5' RACE reads, gives a single entry per CDR3 protein. The sample includes approximately 730,000 distinct CDR3 sequences, around 40% of them seen just once. Comment on this clonotype: Its antigen is unidentified.

Whole-study results and caveats: Samples with more naive T cells showed higher observed beta diversity.

Sequencing was done on a sample of blood. The genes are TRBV7-3 and TRBJ2-5; 8 nucleotides match TRBD2. This clonotype was obtained from a woman aged 60-70 years in good health. DNA of the CDR3: TGTGCCAGCAACCCCGCGGGGGGACCCCAAGAGACCCAGTACTTC. Protein product: CASNPAGGPQETQYF.